This record concerns one T cell receptor (beta chain) sequence. Its antigen is unknown. From germline, CDR1 is SGHRS and CDR2 YFSETQ. The CDR3 is 17 amino acids. V lost 4 bases and J 0 bases, leaving 20 bases between the germline ends. These data belong to a study of T cell repertoires in ileal Crohn's disease. Study details: Operated complications were stricturing disease (around 61%) and penetrating disease (roughly 39%). Notes on the study in general: Active smokers at surgery had more clonal expansions than non-smokers.

Libraries were prepared by immunoSEQ multiplex PCR; TCRdb keeps only in-frame clonotypes and omits some of them. The sample records 30,000 to 35,000 clones, about four fifths being singletons. This clonotype originated in an adult with Crohn's disease. Input material: ileal tissue. The chain is built from TRBV5-1 and TRBJ2-7, with a tentative D call TRBD1 (7 bases). The CDR3 DNA reads TGCGCCAGCAGCCGCCTGTCAGGAGGGGGCGCCTCCTACGAGCAGTACTTC. It specifies CASSRLSGGGASYEQYF. The whole variable domain, remainder taken from reference TRBV5-1 and TRBJ2-7, is KAGVTQTPRYLIKTRGQQVTLSCSPISGHRSVSWYQQTPGQGLQFLFEYFSETQRNKGNFPGRFSGRQFSNSRSEMNVSTLELGDSALYLCASSRLSGGGASYEQYFGPGTRLTVT.